The 18 T cell receptor beta chains below were found in one sample sequenced in a study of T-cell memory formation after mild COVID-19. TCRdb ran MiXCR on the 5' RACE reads and lists one entry per CDR3 protein. The repertoire consists of 560,000 or so distinct CDR3 sequences, with 15% to 20% occurring once and the leading ten covering roughly 7.7%. Sample: PBMCs or a T cell subset sorted from them (not recorded which). Receptors originate from an adult woman who had mild COVID-19 (a few samples of this study predate the infection). Cell type and time point are not known.

The gene calls are TRBV5-4 and TRBJ2-3; D gene unclear. This CDR3 comprises 14 residues. Trimming took 2 bases from V and 4 from J, leaving 11 bases between them. Germline V gene data show CDR1 as SGHNT and CDR2 as YYREEE (reference sequence). The CDR3 coding sequence is TGTGCCAGCAGCTTAAAGGCTGGTGCAGATACGCAGTATTTT. Translated: CASSLKAGADTQYF.

The V gene is TRBV5-1, the J gene TRBJ2-3; possibly TRBD1 for D (5 bases). Germline V lookup: CDR1 SGHRS, CDR2 YFSETQ. There are 16 residues in the CDR3. V was shortened by 4 bases and J by 1 base, with 16 bases between the two germline ends. The CDR3 here is CASSRSRQFGTDTQYF. DNA for the CDR3: TGCGCCAGCAGCCGTAGTCGACAGTTCGGCACAGATACGCAGTATTTT.

CDR3 amino acids: CASSFRRFVEKLFF. The CDR3 DNA reads as TGTGCCAGCAGTTTCCGACGATTTGTTGAAAAACTGTTTTTT. The V call is TRBV28, the J call TRBJ1-4; D is undetermined. This CDR3 has 14 residues. The germline V and J ends were trimmed by 3 bases and 7 bases, with 12 bases remaining between them. Germline V gives CDR1 MDHEN, CDR2 SYDVKM.

The chain carries TRBV12-3 or TRBV12-4 and TRBJ2-3; 12 bases are a match to TRBD2. The CDR3 has 16 residues. V shed 7 bases, J shed 0 bases, and the junction held 5 bases outside the gene matches. CDR3 amino acids: CASTGTSGLSTDTQYF. The CDR3 bases are TGTGCCAGCACCGGGACTAGCGGGTTAAGCACAGATACGCAGTATTTT.

Regarding this clonotype: The junction departs from the called germline gene at one end, perhaps through a read error. The gene calls are TRBV20-1 and TRBJ2-5; TRBD2 aligns across 12 bases. Germline loops: CDR1 DFQATT, CDR2 SNEGSKA (reference sequence). This CDR3 is built from 15 residues. The CDR3 protein is CSANELAGGRETQYF. The DNA of the CDR3 is TGCAGCGCTAATGAACTAGCGGGGGGCCGTGAGACCCAGTACTTC.

V usage is TRBV5-1 and J usage is TRBJ1-1; possible D gene TRBD1, 5 bases. The germline CDR1 and CDR2 sequences are SGHRS and YFSETQ. The CDR3 has 15 residues. The germline V and J ends were trimmed by 1 base and 0 bases, with 10 bases remaining between them. The CDR3 sequence is CASSLSGLMNTEAFF. The CDR3 coding sequence is TGCGCCAGCAGCTTGTCAGGGTTAATGAACACTGAAGCTTTCTTT. The whole variable domain, filled in from reference TRBV5-1 and TRBJ1-1, reads KAGVTQTPRYLIKTRGQQVTLSCSPISGHRSVSWYQQTPGQGLQFLFEYFSETQRNKGNFPGRFSGRQFSNSRSEMNVSTLELGDSALYLCASSLSGLMNTEAFFGQGTRLTVV.

CDR3 nucleotide sequence: TGTGCCAGCAGCTTAGGGGTGGGGCTCCCTCCGGAGAATGAGCAGTTCTTC. It specifies CASSLGVGLPPENEQFF. The V and J genes are TRBV7-8 and TRBJ2-1; TRBD1 might be the D (5 bases). The CDR3 extends over 17 amino acids. The ends were cut back, 1 base at V and 7 bases at J, with 20 bases in the middle. Germline lookup yields CDR1 SGHVS and CDR2 FQNEAQ. Drawing the rest from reference TRBV7-8 and TRBJ2-1, the complete variable domain is GAGVSQSPRYKVAKRGQDVALRCDPISGHVSLFWYQQALGQGPEFLTYFQNEAQLDKSGLPSDRFFAERPEGSVSTLKIQRTQQEDSAVYLCASSLGVGLPPENEQFFGPGTRLTVL.

The chain couples TRBV12-3 or TRBV12-4 to TRBJ1-3, with TRBD1 matching over 8 bases. Trimming at V came to 6 bases and at J to 5 bases, leaving 6 bases not matched to a gene. There are 14 residues in the CDR3. In DNA, the CDR3 is TGTGCCAGCAGCCCTGGGACAGGACGAAACACCATATATTTT. Residues: CASSPGTGRNTIYF.

This clonotype turned up a few times. The chain combines TRBV15 with TRBJ2-5; a possible D gene is TRBD2 (6 bases). Trimming removed 0 bases from V and 7 bases from J, with 15 bases in between. The V gene's germline CDR1 is LNHNV and CDR2 YYDKDF (reference sequence). CDR3 length: 15 amino acids. The CDR3 spells CATSRDRGLSGTQYF. The CDR3 nucleotides are TGTGCCACCAGCAGAGATCGGGGACTTTCAGGGACCCAGTACTTC.

This clonotype has only a few counts. V gene TRBV5-1 combines with J gene TRBJ2-1; the D is unclear. The CDR3 has 15 amino acids. V was clipped by 0 bases and J by 1 base, with 8 bases between them. Germline assignment: CDR1 SGHRS and CDR2 YFSETQ. DNA for the CDR3: TGCGCCAGCAGCTTGGTTCCGGGTTCCTACAATGAGCAGTTCTTC. It yields the protein CASSLVPGSYNEQFF. The full variable domain, rest sourced from reference TRBV5-1 and TRBJ2-1, is KAGVTQTPRYLIKTRGQQVTLSCSPISGHRSVSWYQQTPGQGLQFLFEYFSETQRNKGNFPGRFSGRQFSNSRSEMNVSTLELGDSALYLCASSLVPGSYNEQFFGPGTRLTVL.

This clonotype was detected only a few times. This chain connects TRBV5-6 to TRBJ1-5; TRBD1 agrees at 7 bases. The CDR3 spans 15 residues. The V gene end was trimmed by 5 bases and the J gene end by 4 bases; junction bases not matched to a gene: 9. Germline loops: CDR1 SGHDT, CDR2 YYEEEE. The CDR3 spells CASSYRTGRNQPQHF. Written as DNA, the CDR3 is TGTGCCAGCAGTTATAGGACAGGTCGGAATCAGCCCCAGCATTTT.

This chain joins TRBV7-3 and TRBJ2-2; a possible D gene is TRBD1 (6 bases). CDR3 size: 15 residues. The V gene's germline CDR1 is SGHTA and CDR2 FQGTGA. Trimming pared 5 bases from V and 4 bases from J, leaving 14 bases between. CDR3 DNA: TGTGCCAGCAGCCCACTGGGACACCTCACCGGGGAGCTGTTTTTT. It yields the protein CASSPLGHLTGELFF.

There are a few counts of this clonotype. The rearrangement links TRBV5-5 to TRBJ2-7; D is unresolved. V gave up 3 bases and J gave up 2 bases, with 9 bases separating them. CDR1 SGHKS and CDR2 YYEKEE come from the germline V gene (reference sequence). The CDR3 has 13 amino acids. The CDR3 DNA reads TGTGCCAGCAGCTGGGGTTCGGCCTACGAGCAGTACTTC. Translation: CASSWGSAYEQYF.

This chain connects TRBV5-4 to TRBJ2-5; D unresolved. There are 15 residues in the CDR3. Germline-derived CDR1 and CDR2 are SGHNT and YYREEE (reference sequence). V lost 1 base and J 3 bases, leaving 13 bases between the germline ends. CDR3 DNA sequence: TGTGCCAGCAGCTTGTCGGCAGAAAGGGAAGAGACCCAGTACTTC. Residues: CASSLSAEREETQYF.

The V call is TRBV6-6, the J call TRBJ1-1, with D maybe TRBD1 (5 bases). Germline V gene sequence: CDR1 MNHNY, CDR2 SVGAGI (reference sequence). CDR3 size: 17 residues. V was pared by 2 bases and J by 3 bases, with 19 bases between. The CDR3 here is CASSYGKRGRQDTEAFF. As DNA, the CDR3 is TGTGCCAGCAGTTACGGGAAGCGGGGGAGGCAGGACACTGAAGCTTTCTTT.

The gene calls are TRBV6-2 or TRBV6-3 and TRBJ1-1; D is unclear. The germline V gene has CDR1 MNHEY and CDR2 SVGEGT. This CDR3 contains 13 residues. V lost 11 bases to trimming and J lost 0 bases, with 13 bases between them. Here the CDR3 reads CAVRQRLNTEAFF. CDR3 DNA: TGTGCCGTCCGGCAACGGCTGAACACTGAAGCTTTCTTT.

This clonotype was seen a handful of times. J is TRBJ2-7 and V is TRBV4-1, with 7 positions matching TRBD2. Per the germline V gene, CDR1 is MGHRA and CDR2 is YSYEKL. The CDR3 consists of 15 residues. V trimming: 1 base; J trimming: 6 bases; junction bases outside the gene matches: 9. DNA for the CDR3: TGCGCCAGCAGCCAAGGGCGCGGGGGAGGGACCGAGCAGTACTTC. It is translated as CASSQGRGGGTEQYF.

The V gene is TRBV6-1, the J gene TRBJ2-3; 11 nucleotides agree with TRBD2. The CDR3 runs to 15 residues. The germline CDR1 and CDR2 sequences are MNHNS and SASEGT. V gave up 6 bases and J gave up 5 bases; unmatched junction bases: 7. Here the CDR3 reads CASSGASGGIDTQYF. The CDR3 coding sequence is TGTGCCAGCAGCGGAGCTAGCGGGGGGATAGATACGCAGTATTTT.